This passage covers 21 T cell receptor beta chains from one sample sequenced in a study of metastatic and nonmetastatic thyroid tumors. Treatment of any kind had been given to no patient before thyroid surgery. TCRdb re-called clones from the PCR reads using MiXCR. The sample carries tens of thousands of clones, 20% to 30% recorded once. The sequencing input was blood. These TCRs come from a female donor with papillary thyroid cancer or a benign thyroid nodule (not recorded which). Some clones in this sample may be carry-over from other donors' samples.

This clone has only one observation. CDR3 sequence: CASSALLEEDTQYF. The CDR3 coding sequence is TGTGCCAGCAGCGCCCTACTAGAAGAAGATACGCAGTATTTT. The chain combines TRBV7-3 with TRBJ2-3; possibly TRBD2 for D (5 bases). The germline V gene has CDR1 SGHTA and CDR2 FQGTGA. With 5 bases removed from V and 5 bases from J, the gap between germline ends came to 14 bases. The CDR3 spans 14 residues.

The J gene is TRBJ1-1, the V gene TRBV5-1; D gene unclear. V was trimmed by 0 bases and J by 6 bases, leaving 12 bases between them. This CDR3 region has 14 residues. Germline V lookup: CDR1 SGHRS, CDR2 YFSETQ. CDR3 DNA sequence: TGCGCCAGCAGCTTGGCCCCTTCTAATCCTGAAGCTTTCTTT. Amino acids: CASSLAPSNPEAFF.

This clone was seen ten or more times. The V call is TRBV5-1, the J call TRBJ1-1, with 7 nucleotides matching TRBD1. The germline V gene has CDR1 SGHRS and CDR2 YFSETQ. The ends lost 6 bases at V and 2 bases at J; junction bases unmatched: 13. The CDR3 spans 16 residues. This CDR3 reads CASTQSAGGSNTEAFF. The CDR3 region has the DNA TGCGCCAGCACCCAGTCGGCAGGGGGATCCAACACTGAAGCTTTCTTT.

This clone is judged medium-sized. The V call is TRBV6-5, the J call TRBJ1-3, with 10 positions matching TRBD1. V dropped 0 bases and J dropped 3; count of bases not matched to a gene: 2. The germline V gene encodes CDR1 MNHEY and CDR2 SVGAGI. This CDR3 comprises 16 residues. CDR3 DNA sequence: TGTGCCAGCAGTTACTCGGGGACAGGGGTTGGAAACACCATATATTTT. Its protein is CASSYSGTGVGNTIYF.

By share of the sample, this clone is medium-sized (0.01 to 0.1%). The CDR3 loop is CSARLPGPYEQYF. DNA of the CDR3: TGCAGTGCTAGGCTCCCGGGGCCCTACGAGCAGTACTTC. The J gene is TRBJ2-7, the V gene TRBV20-1; D might be TRBD1 or TRBD2, each matching 5 bases. In germline, CDR1 is DFQATT, CDR2 SNEGSKA (reference sequence). The CDR3 covers 13 residues. The V end lost 3 bases, the J end lost 2 bases, and 11 bases lay between the germline ends.

In this sample, this clone turned up many times. This rearrangement joins TRBV9 to TRBJ2-5, with 7 bases fitting TRBD2. Germline V lookup: CDR1 SGDLS, CDR2 YYNGEE. The CDR3 runs 15 residues. The J segment lost 2 bases and the V segment lost 3 bases, leaving 7 bases of the junction unmatched. CDR3 region: CASSARGTTQETQYF. As DNA, the CDR3 is TGTGCCAGCAGCGCCCGAGGGACTACTCAAGAGACCCAGTACTTC.

The chain couples TRBV7-6 to TRBJ1-6, with D perhaps TRBD1 (6 bases). Trimming left V 0 bases short and J 11 bases short, with 20 bases between. Looked up from germline, CDR1 is SGHVS and CDR2 is FNYEAQ. CDR3 length: 17 residues. The CDR3 reads CASSLAQRGGRHAPLHF. Here the CDR3 DNA reads TGTGCCAGCAGCTTAGCGCAAAGGGGGGGACGCCACGCACCCCTCCACTTT.

Many counts were recorded for this clone. The chain uses TRBV30 and TRBJ2-5; 7 bases align to TRBD1. Germline CDR1 is GTSNPN and CDR2 is SVGIG (reference sequence). The CDR3 loop spans 11 amino acids. V trimming: 6 bases; J trimming: 5 bases; junction bases outside the gene matches: 3. CDR3 sequence reads: CACSTGETQYF. The CDR3 DNA reads TGTGCCTGTTCGACAGGGGAGACCCAGTACTTC.

This clone was observed a handful of times. The chain has TRBV28 and TRBJ2-7, with D uncertain. The V and J ends lost 6 bases and 0 bases respectively, with 3 bases between them. The CDR3 is made up of 11 amino acids. CDR1 MDHEN and CDR2 SYDVKM come from the germline V gene. As DNA, the CDR3 is TGTGCCAGCAGCCACTCCTACGAGCAGTACTTC. Amino acids: CASSHSYEQYF.

This clone occurred many times. V usage is TRBV14 and J usage is TRBJ2-3; 8 positions match TRBD2. This CDR3 contains 17 residues. Germline V gene lookup returns CDR1 SGHDN and CDR2 FVKESK. V gave up 0 bases and J gave up 1 base; unmatched junction bases: 6. DNA of the CDR3: TGTGCCAGCAGCCAAGATCTGAGCGGGAGACGCACAGATACGCAGTATTTT. It codes for CASSQDLSGRRTDTQYF.

The rearrangement links TRBV11-1 to TRBJ2-3; 10 bases fit TRBD2. CDR1 is SGHAT and CDR2 is FQDESV in the germline V gene (reference sequence). This CDR3 has 15 amino acids. The trim removed 5 bases at V and 6 bases at J, leaving 8 bases unmatched. The DNA of the CDR3 is TGTGCCAGCAGCCTAAGGAGCGGGAGGGCGGATACGCAGTATTTT. It encodes CASSLRSGRADTQYF.

The sample holds many counts of this clone. The chain uses TRBV24-1 and TRBJ2-5; D is possibly TRBD1 (6 bases). Between the trimmed V and J ends, which lost 2 bases and 2 bases, there was a span of 17 bases. The length of the CDR3 is 17 residues. CDR1 is KGHDR, CDR2 SFDVKD, per germline. The CDR3: CATSDSYRALGQETQYF. The CDR3 nucleotides read TGTGCCACCAGTGATTCTTACAGGGCCCTGGGGCAAGAGACCCAGTACTTC.

In this sample, this clone is medium-sized. The chain recombines TRBV27 with TRBJ1-6; TRBD1 matches at 8 bases. After removal of 6 bases from V and 9 bases from J, the junction contained 13 bases not matched to a gene. The CDR3 covers 16 residues. Germline-derived CDR1 and CDR2 are MNHEY and SMNVEV (reference sequence). In nucleotides, the CDR3 is TGTGCCAGCAGCCCCCGCGGACAGGGAAAGGCTTCACCCCTCCACTTT. It codes for CASSPRGQGKASPLHF.

The V and J genes are TRBV30 and TRBJ2-2; TRBD1 matches at 9 bases. J lost 5 bases, V lost 2 bases, and 9 bases had no gene match. Germline V gene lookup returns CDR1 GTSNPN and CDR2 SVGIG (reference sequence). The CDR3 sequence is 16 residues long. CDR3 sequence reads: CAWSSWTGVGTGELFF. For the CDR3, the DNA is TGTGCCTGGAGTTCATGGACAGGGGTAGGAACCGGGGAGCTGTTTTTT.

Comment on this clone: Other DNA variants within this sample encode the same CDR3. The V call is TRBV5-1, the J call TRBJ2-6; TRBD2 is a possible D gene (5 bases). Per germline, CDR1 SGHRS and CDR2 YFSETQ. The CDR3 has 15 residues. The V gene lost 3 bases and the J gene lost 0 bases, with 7 bases spanning the gap. The CDR3 reads CASSYGDSGANVLTF. The CDR3 bases are TGCGCCAGCAGCTACGGGGACTCTGGGGCCAACGTCCTGACTTTC.

This clone came up many times. The chain couples TRBV20-1 to TRBJ1-1, with a possible D match to TRBD1 (6 bases). The CDR3 runs 12 residues. Germline assignment: CDR1 DFQATT and CDR2 SNEGSKA (reference sequence). Trimming removed 3 bases from V and 5 bases from J, with 10 bases in between. CDR3 bases: TGCAGTGCTAGGGAAGGGGGGACTGAAGCTTTCTTT. It is translated as CSAREGGTEAFF.

The J gene is TRBJ2-3, the V gene TRBV10-3; D is unresolved. With 0 bases removed from V and 0 bases from J, the gap between germline ends came to 10 bases. This CDR3 spans 16 amino acids. Germline V gene sequence: CDR1 ENHRY, CDR2 SYGVKD. CDR3: CAISESERASTDTQYF. The CDR3 bases are TGTGCCATCAGTGAGTCGGAAAGGGCCAGCACAGATACGCAGTATTTT.

The V call is TRBV6-1, the J call TRBJ1-2, with a possible D match to TRBD1 (6 bases). V shed 6 bases and J shed 4 bases, with 12 bases lying between them. The CDR3 contains 13 residues. CDR1 is MNHNS, CDR2 SASEGT, per germline. Here the CDR3 DNA reads TGTGCCAGCAGGATGGGACATCTCTATGGCTACACCTTC. This gives the protein CASRMGHLYGYTF.

The chain carries TRBV5-1 and TRBJ1-2, with D unresolved. Germline V gene sequence: CDR1 SGHRS, CDR2 YFSETQ. Trimming cost V 0 bases and J 7 bases, with 16 bases left between them. This CDR3 spans 15 amino acids. The CDR3 nucleotides read TGCGCCAGCAGCTTGGGTCATCTCGAAACCCTTGGCTACACCTTC. As protein: CASSLGHLETLGYTF.

This clone was seen repeatedly, ten times or more. The chain couples TRBV20-1 to TRBJ2-5; TRBD1 aligns across 9 bases. V was pared by 5 bases and J by 5 bases, with 6 bases of the junction left unmatched. Germline CDR1 DFQATT, CDR2 SNEGSKA (reference sequence). CDR3 length: 13 amino acids. CDR3 amino acids: CSAYRGRVETQYF. Here the CDR3 DNA reads TGCAGTGCTTACAGGGGGCGAGTTGAGACCCAGTACTTC.

The rearrangement uses TRBV6-1 and TRBJ2-7; D ambiguous. Germline assignment: CDR1 MNHNS and CDR2 SASEGT. The length of the CDR3 is 15 residues. Trimming shortened V by 2 bases and J by 0 bases, and 11 bases separated the two germline ends. DNA of the CDR3: TGTGCCAGCAGTGAATTCTTGGACGGCTCCTACGAGCAGTACTTC. Amino acids: CASSEFLDGSYEQYF.